Below, 30 T cell receptor beta chains from the same sample are listed, as sequenced in a study of blood T cell repertoires in COVID-19. Clones were read by immunoSEQ multiplex PCR, and TCRdb kept only the in-frame ones, dropping some. The repertoire holds fewer than 250,000 clones, around 79% seen once, with about an eighth in the top ten. The sequenced material came from peripheral blood. The source is a woman between 45 and 60 years old with acute or convalescent COVID-19.

V and J are TRBV11-2 and TRBJ2-7; the match to TRBD1 covers 8 bases. This CDR3 is 14 amino acids long. Germline V gene lookup returns CDR1 SGHAT and CDR2 FQNNGV. Trimming at V came to 3 bases and at J to 7 bases, leaving 8 bases not matched to a gene. CDR3 bases: TGTGCCAGCAGCTTGACAGGGGATTGGGGGGAGCAGTACTTC. The encoded protein is CASSLTGDWGEQYF.

This clone was counted once. The chain links TRBV28 to TRBJ2-2, with D maybe TRBD1 (6 bases). This CDR3 comprises 16 residues. Trimming pared 5 bases from V and 5 bases from J, leaving 18 bases between. The germline CDR1 and CDR2 sequences are MDHEN and SYDVKM. Here the CDR3 DNA reads TGTGCCAGCAGTACGATACAGGGCCGGAGAACCGGGGAGCTGTTTTTT. Residues: CASSTIQGRRTGELFF.

The chain has TRBV11-2 and TRBJ1-3; 9 positions match TRBD1. Germline trimming cut 2 bases from V and 3 bases from J; bases unmatched to any gene: 8. The germline gives CDR1 SGHAT, CDR2 FQNNGV. The CDR3 spans 17 residues. DNA of the CDR3: TGTGCCAGCAGCTTATCGGGACAGGGACTTGTTGGAAACACCATATATTTT. This sequence encodes CASSLSGQGLVGNTIYF.

V and J are TRBV25-1 and TRBJ1-5; possibly TRBD1 for D (5 bases). From germline, CDR1 is MGHDK and CDR2 SYGVNS. V lost 3 bases to trimming and J lost 5 bases, with 11 bases between them. The CDR3 covers 14 residues. CDR3 coding DNA: TGTGCCAGCAGTGACAGGGATGGCGATCAGCCCCAGCATTTT. This sequence encodes CASSDRDGDQPQHF.

The V call is TRBV6-5, the J call TRBJ1-2, with D unclear. This CDR3 region has 16 residues. The germline gives CDR1 MNHEY, CDR2 SVGAGI. The V and J ends lost 2 bases and 5 bases respectively, with 18 bases between them. This chain's CDR3 is CASSYVGAGMNYGYTF. As DNA, the CDR3 is TGTGCCAGCAGTTACGTTGGAGCGGGGATGAATTATGGCTACACCTTC.

The V and J genes are TRBV27 and TRBJ2-1; perhaps TRBD2 as D (6 bases). The CDR3 sequence is 13 residues long. The ends were cut back, 5 bases at V and 3 bases at J, with 8 bases in the middle. CDR1 MNHEY and CDR2 SMNVEV come from the germline V gene (reference sequence). The chain's CDR3 is CASSPSVYNEQFF. CDR3 DNA sequence: TGTGCCAGCAGTCCTAGCGTCTACAATGAGCAGTTCTTC.

The rearrangement joins TRBV14 to TRBJ2-3; 8 positions match TRBD1. Germline CDR1 SGHDN, CDR2 FVKESK. The CDR3 loop spans 14 amino acids. Germline trimming cut 4 bases from V and 2 bases from J; bases unmatched to any gene: 2. The CDR3 loop reads CASSRGQATDTQYF. Written as DNA, the CDR3 is TGTGCCAGCAGCCGGGGACAGGCCACAGATACGCAGTATTTT. Filled out from reference TRBV14 and TRBJ2-3, the complete variable domain reads EAGVTQFPSHSVIEKGQTVTLRCDPISGHDNLYWYRRVMGKEIKFLLHFVKESKQDESGMPNNRFLAERTGGTYSTLKVQPAELEDSGVYFCASSRGQATDTQYFGPGTRLTVL.

CDR3 region: CASKLQGYGYTF. Here the CDR3 DNA reads TGTGCCAGCAAACTACAGGGGTATGGCTACACCTTC. This sequence joins TRBV12-3 or TRBV12-4 and TRBJ1-2, with 7 bases matching TRBD1. The CDR3 is 12 residues long. The V gene end was trimmed by 7 bases and the J gene end by 5 bases; junction bases not matched to a gene: 4.

This chain uses TRBV28 with TRBJ2-7, with D tentatively TRBD2 (5 bases). This CDR3 has 13 amino acids. Trimming removed 7 bases from V and 4 bases from J, with 14 bases in between. Germline V gene data show CDR1 as MDHEN and CDR2 as SYDVKM. CDR3 nucleotide sequence: TGTGCCAGCACCTCGGGAATAAAATACGAGCAGTACTTC. Its protein is CASTSGIKYEQYF.

This chain joins TRBV30 and TRBJ1-1; D might be TRBD1 (6 bases). Trimming stripped 0 bases from V and 1 base from J, with 12 bases between. Germline V gene lookup returns CDR1 GTSNPN and CDR2 SVGIG (reference sequence). This CDR3 has 15 residues. The CDR3 here is CAWSVPGRGNTEAFF. CDR3 in DNA: TGTGCCTGGAGTGTACCGGGCAGGGGGAACACTGAAGCTTTCTTT.

The chain carries TRBV30 and TRBJ1-4, with a weak D call TRBD1 (5 bases). This CDR3 is 14 amino acids long. V gave up 2 bases and J gave up 7 bases, with 14 bases separating them. The germline gives CDR1 GTSNPN, CDR2 SVGIG (reference sequence). The DNA of the CDR3 is TGTGCCTGGAGTTGGGGGGGACGTCGTGAAAAACTGTTTTTT. Encoded protein: CAWSWGGRREKLFF.

The CDR3 DNA reads as TGTGCCATCAGGACCGGGACTGAATATGGCTACACCTTC. It is translated as CAIRTGTEYGYTF. The chain uses TRBV10-3 and TRBJ1-2; weak D call: TRBD1 (5 bases). The germline V gene encodes CDR1 ENHRY and CDR2 SYGVKD. Deletions cut 6 bases from V and 5 bases from J, with 13 bases between. CDR3 length: 13 residues.

This clone was observed a few times. The CDR3 here is CASSLNHRTGSGNTIYF. CDR3 nucleotides: TGTGCCAGCAGCTTGAACCATAGGACAGGGAGCGGAAACACCATATATTTT. The chain uses TRBV5-4 and TRBJ1-3; 8 nucleotides agree with TRBD1. The germline V gene encodes CDR1 SGHNT and CDR2 YYREEE (reference sequence). The CDR3 length is 17 residues. V gave up 1 base and J gave up 4 bases; unmatched junction bases: 10.

The chain is built from TRBV5-1 and TRBJ1-6; 9 bases are a match to TRBD1. Trimming took 3 bases from V and 8 from J; bases not matched to a gene: 3. CDR1 and CDR2 from the germline V gene are SGHRS and YFSETQ. This CDR3 contains 14 residues. CDR3 region: CASSSTGGYSPLHF. The CDR3 DNA is TGCGCCAGCAGCTCCACAGGGGGCTATTCACCCCTCCACTTT.

This chain joins TRBV7-2 and TRBJ2-7, with D perhaps matching TRBD2 (5 bases). Germline V gene data show CDR1 as SGHTA and CDR2 as FQGNSA. The CDR3 is 15 residues long. The CDR3: CATSLTLAGSYEQYF. The CDR3, as DNA: TGTGCTACCTCTTTGACCCTAGCTGGTTCCTACGAGCAGTACTTC.

This chain uses TRBV2 with TRBJ2-1; 8 bases map to TRBD2. V shed 9 bases, J shed 2 bases, and the junction held 6 bases outside the gene matches. This CDR3 contains 14 residues. Germline CDR1 SNHLY, CDR2 FYNNEI. The DNA of the CDR3 is TGTGCCAGTGAGCGGGAGATAACCTACAATGAGCAGTTCTTC. It is translated as CASEREITYNEQFF. The entire variable domain, with the rest obtained from reference TRBV2 and TRBJ2-1, is as follows: EPEVTQTPSHQVTQMGQEVILRCVPISNHLYFYWYRQILGQKVEFLVSFYNNEISEKSEIFDDQFSVERPDGSNFTLKIRSTKLEDSAMYFCASEREITYNEQFFGPGTRLTVL.

This rearrangement joins TRBV19 to TRBJ2-1, with 12 bases aligning to TRBD1. Germline-derived CDR1 and CDR2 are LNHDA and SQIVND (reference sequence). V was clipped by 5 bases and J by 4 bases; unmatched bases: 3. This CDR3 spans 15 amino acids. The CDR3 DNA reads TGTGCCAGTAGTTTGGGACAGGGGGCTTACAATGAGCAGTTCTTC. Its protein is CASSLGQGAYNEQFF.

J is TRBJ2-1 and V is TRBV2, with no clear D. Trimming cost V 1 base and J 7 bases, with 8 bases left between them. Germline CDR1 is SNHLY and CDR2 is FYNNEI. The length of the CDR3 is 13 residues. The CDR3 here is CASSEDYPNEQFF. CDR3 in DNA: TGTGCCAGCAGTGAAGATTATCCGAATGAGCAGTTCTTC.

The rearrangement joins TRBV5-1 to TRBJ2-1; the match to TRBD1 covers 9 bases. Losses at the gene ends were 5 bases for V and 1 base for J; bases not matched to a gene: 4. Germline V gene sequence: CDR1 SGHRS, CDR2 YFSETQ. The CDR3 loop spans 15 amino acids. The CDR3 bases are TGCGCCAGCAGTTCGGGACAGGGATCCTACAATGAGCAGTTCTTC. Amino acid sequence: CASSSGQGSYNEQFF.

The chain couples TRBV18 to TRBJ1-2, with no clear D. V was clipped by 3 bases and J by 3 bases, with 14 bases between them. Germline V gene sequence: CDR1 KGHSH, CDR2 LQKENI. The CDR3 totals 15 residues. The CDR3 bases are TGTGCCAGCTCACCTTACTCTAGAGACGACTATGGCTACACCTTC. Its translation is CASSPYSRDDYGYTF.

This chain joins TRBV7-2 and TRBJ2-1; D might be TRBD2 (6 bases). Germline V gives CDR1 SGHTA, CDR2 FQGNSA. The germline V and J ends were trimmed by 5 bases and 8 bases, with 19 bases remaining between them. CDR3 length: 15 amino acids. CDR3 nucleotide sequence: TGTGCCAGCAGCCCGATAGCGCGGACTAAGGATGAGCAGTTCTTC. This sequence encodes CASSPIARTKDEQFF.

This chain links TRBV28 with TRBJ1-5, with 7 nucleotides matching TRBD1. The CDR3 loop spans 14 amino acids. Unmatched junction bases numbered 7, after V lost 5 bases and J lost 6 bases. CDR1 and CDR2 (germline): MDHEN, SYDVKM. This CDR3 reads CASSQQGKGQPQHF. Here the CDR3 DNA reads TGTGCCAGCAGTCAACAGGGGAAAGGTCAGCCCCAGCATTTT.

This sequence joins TRBV21-1 and TRBJ2-3; the table assigns TRBD2, which was not confirmed against the DNA. TRBV21-1 is a recognized pseudogene. The CDR3 runs to 16 residues. The CDR3: CASTATSGRWADTQYF. CDR3 coding DNA: TGTGCCAGCACCGCGACTAGCGGGAGGTGGGCAGATACGCAGTATTTT.

This rearrangement joins TRBV28 to TRBJ2-7; perhaps TRBD2 as D (5 bases). Between the trimmed V and J ends, which lost 3 bases and 5 bases, there was a span of 20 bases. The CDR3 is 16 amino acids. The V gene's germline CDR1 is MDHEN and CDR2 SYDVKM. The CDR3: CASSFVRRLSRDEQYF. The DNA of the CDR3 is TGTGCCAGCAGTTTTGTCAGACGCCTATCGCGGGACGAGCAGTACTTC.

V usage is TRBV7-8 and J usage is TRBJ2-5; 11 bases fit TRBD2. CDR3 length: 17 amino acids. After removal of 2 bases from V and 1 base from J, the junction contained 6 bases not matched to a gene. CDR1 is SGHVS and CDR2 is FQNEAQ in the germline V gene. The DNA of the CDR3 is TGTGCCAGCAGCTTACATCCGGGACTAGCGGCCCAAGAGACCCAGTACTTC. Protein sequence: CASSLHPGLAAQETQYF.

This chain joins TRBV28 and TRBJ2-6; maybe TRBD1 (6 bases). V was trimmed by 7 bases and J by 3 bases, leaving 16 bases between them. This CDR3 spans 16 amino acids. Germline V gene sequence: CDR1 MDHEN, CDR2 SYDVKM. The CDR3 DNA sequence: TGTGCCAGCATCGGCAGGGGTGAAGGTGGGGCCAACGTCCTGACTTTC. Amino acid sequence: CASIGRGEGGANVLTF.

V and J are TRBV10-3 and TRBJ2-1, with TRBD2 matching 13 bases. The CDR3 has 16 amino acids. After removal of 2 bases from V and 7 bases from J, the junction contained 5 bases not matched to a gene. Germline V lookup: CDR1 ENHRY, CDR2 SYGVKD. The DNA of the CDR3 is TGTGCCATCAGTGAGGTACTAGCGGGGGGGCAGAATGAGCAGTTCTTC. Amino acid sequence: CAISEVLAGGQNEQFF.

The chain couples TRBV10-2 to TRBJ1-3, with a tentative D call TRBD1 (6 bases). Per the germline V gene, CDR1 is WSHSY and CDR2 is SAAADI. This CDR3 is built from 15 residues. The ends were cut back, 3 bases at V and 0 bases at J, with 9 bases in the middle. The DNA for the CDR3 is TGCGCCAGCAGTGACCAGGGGTTCTCTGGAAACACCATATATTTT. Its translation: CASSDQGFSGNTIYF.

V and J are TRBV10-1 and TRBJ2-1; 10 nucleotides align to TRBD2. Germline V gene lookup returns CDR1 WNHNN and CDR2 SYGVQD (reference sequence). This CDR3 is 14 amino acids long. V gave up 6 bases and J gave up 9 bases; unmatched junction bases: 8. This CDR3 is CASSPSGSFGEQFF. The CDR3 DNA reads TGCGCCAGCAGCCCTAGCGGGAGTTTTGGTGAGCAGTTCTTC.

V and J are TRBV4-2 and TRBJ1-5, with 7 positions matching TRBD1. The trim removed 3 bases at V and 2 bases at J, leaving 4 bases unmatched. This CDR3 has 15 residues. Germline assignment: CDR1 LGHNA and CDR2 YNFKEQ. In DNA, the CDR3 is TGTGCCAGCAGCCATAACAGGGGTGGCAATCAGCCCCAGCATTTT. Translating gives CASSHNRGGNQPQHF.